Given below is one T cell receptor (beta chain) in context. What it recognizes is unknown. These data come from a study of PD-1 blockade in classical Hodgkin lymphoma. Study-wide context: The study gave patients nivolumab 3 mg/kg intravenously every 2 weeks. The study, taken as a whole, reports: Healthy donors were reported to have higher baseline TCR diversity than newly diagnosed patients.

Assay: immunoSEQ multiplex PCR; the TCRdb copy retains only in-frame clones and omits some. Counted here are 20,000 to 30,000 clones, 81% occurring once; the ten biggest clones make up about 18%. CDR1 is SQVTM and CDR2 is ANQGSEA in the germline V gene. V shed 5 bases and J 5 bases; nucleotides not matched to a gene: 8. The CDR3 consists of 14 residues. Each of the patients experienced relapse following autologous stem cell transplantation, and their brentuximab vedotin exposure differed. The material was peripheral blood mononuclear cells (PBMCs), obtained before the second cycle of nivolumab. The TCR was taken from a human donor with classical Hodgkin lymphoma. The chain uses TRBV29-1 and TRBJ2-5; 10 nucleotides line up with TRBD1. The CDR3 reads CSVTGQGVTETQYF. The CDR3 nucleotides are TGCAGCGTTACCGGACAGGGGGTGACGGAGACCCAGTACTTC.